This T cell receptor beta chain was observed in a study of OX40 agonist ivuxolimab in advanced cancers. The overall study: Patients were dosed with the agonistic anti-OX40 (CD134) antibody ivuxolimab. Antecedent anti-PD-1, anti-PD-L1 or anti-CTLA-4 therapy was permissible, with roughly 36% having received some. Study observations and caveats: Partial responders receiving 0.1-3.0 mg/kg showed among the lowest clonal expansion. There was clonal expansion of CD4+ and CD8+ blood T cells by week 6 at 0.1 to 3.0 mg/kg.

Measured with immunoSEQ multiplex PCR; TCRdb has only the in-frame clones, and not every one. The sample contains approximately 69,000 clones, just under 95% of which appear only once. Remarks on this clone: Its antigen is not known.

Germline CDR1 reads SEHNR; CDR2 reads FQNEAQ (reference sequence). The CDR3 totals 14 residues. V lost 0 bases and J lost 5; bases outside the gene matches: 2. The chain uses TRBV7-9 and TRBJ2-7; 9 nucleotides align to TRBD1. The material was CD4+ or CD8+ T cells sorted from blood, obtained in a trial of the OX40 agonist ivuxolimab. This receptor was identified in an adult with an advanced solid tumor such as melanoma, head and neck, liver or kidney cancer. The CDR3 sequence: CASSLAGTGNEQYF. CDR3 DNA: TGTGCCAGCAGCTTAGCCGGGACAGGGAACGAGCAGTACTTC.